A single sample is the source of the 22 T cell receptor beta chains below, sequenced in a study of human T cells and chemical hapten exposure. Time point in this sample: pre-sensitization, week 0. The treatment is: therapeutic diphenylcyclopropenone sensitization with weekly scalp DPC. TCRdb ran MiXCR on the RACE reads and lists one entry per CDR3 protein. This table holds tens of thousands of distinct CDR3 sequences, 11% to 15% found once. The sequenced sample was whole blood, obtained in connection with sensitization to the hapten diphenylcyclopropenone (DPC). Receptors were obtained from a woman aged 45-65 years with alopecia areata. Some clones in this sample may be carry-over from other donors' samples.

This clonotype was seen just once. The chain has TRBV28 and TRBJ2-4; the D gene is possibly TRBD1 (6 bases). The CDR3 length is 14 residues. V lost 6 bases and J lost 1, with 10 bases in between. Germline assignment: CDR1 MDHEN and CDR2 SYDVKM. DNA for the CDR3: TGTGCCAGCAGGGACAGCCCTGCCAAAAACATTCAGTACTTC. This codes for CASRDSPAKNIQYF.

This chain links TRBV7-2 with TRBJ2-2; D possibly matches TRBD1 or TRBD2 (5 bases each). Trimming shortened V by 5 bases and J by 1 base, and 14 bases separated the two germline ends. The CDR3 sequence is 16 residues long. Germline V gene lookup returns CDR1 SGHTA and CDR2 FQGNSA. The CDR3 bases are TGTGCCAGCAGCCCGGCCCCGGGACGGAACACCGGGGAGCTGTTTTTT. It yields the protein CASSPAPGRNTGELFF.

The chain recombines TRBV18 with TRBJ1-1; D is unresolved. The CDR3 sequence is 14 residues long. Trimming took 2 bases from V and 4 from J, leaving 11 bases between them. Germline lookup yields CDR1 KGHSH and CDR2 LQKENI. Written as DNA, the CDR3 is TGTGCCAGCTCACCAGATGCGGAGGTCACTGAAGCTTTCTTT. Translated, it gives CASSPDAEVTEAFF.

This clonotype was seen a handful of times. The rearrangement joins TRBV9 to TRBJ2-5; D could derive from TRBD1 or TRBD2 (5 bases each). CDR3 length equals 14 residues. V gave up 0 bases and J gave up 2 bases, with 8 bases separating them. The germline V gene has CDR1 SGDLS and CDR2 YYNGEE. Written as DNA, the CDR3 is TGTGCCAGCAGCGTAGCGGGGCGGCAAGAGACCCAGTACTTC. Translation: CASSVAGRQETQYF. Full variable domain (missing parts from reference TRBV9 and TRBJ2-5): DSGVTQTPKHLITATGQRVTLRCSPRSGDLSVYWYQQSLDQGLQFLIQYYNGEERAKGNILERFSAQQFPDLHSELNLSSLELGDSALYFCASSVAGRQETQYFGPGTRLLVL.

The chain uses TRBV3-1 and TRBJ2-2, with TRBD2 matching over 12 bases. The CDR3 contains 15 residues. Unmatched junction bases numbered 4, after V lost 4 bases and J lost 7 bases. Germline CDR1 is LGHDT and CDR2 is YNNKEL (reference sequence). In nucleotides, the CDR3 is TGTGCCAGCAGCCCGGCTAGCGGGAGGGTCGGGGAGCTGTTTTTT. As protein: CASSPASGRVGELFF.

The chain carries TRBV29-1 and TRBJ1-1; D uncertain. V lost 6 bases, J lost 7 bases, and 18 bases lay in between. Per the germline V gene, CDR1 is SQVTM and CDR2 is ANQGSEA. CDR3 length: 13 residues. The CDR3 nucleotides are TGCAGCGTGGGGATCACTGCGGCGGATGAAGCTTTCTTT. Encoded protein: CSVGITAADEAFF.

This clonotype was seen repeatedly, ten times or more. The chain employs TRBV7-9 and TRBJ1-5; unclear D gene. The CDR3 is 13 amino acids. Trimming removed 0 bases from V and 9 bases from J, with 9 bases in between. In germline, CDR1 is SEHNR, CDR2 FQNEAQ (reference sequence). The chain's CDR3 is CASSLAVSMPQHF. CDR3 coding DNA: TGTGCCAGCAGCTTAGCCGTTTCTATGCCCCAGCATTTT.

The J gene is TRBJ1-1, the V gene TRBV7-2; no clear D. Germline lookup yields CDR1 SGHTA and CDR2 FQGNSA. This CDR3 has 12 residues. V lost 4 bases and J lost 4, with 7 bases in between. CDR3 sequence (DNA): TGTGCCAGCAGCTGGGTGGGCACTGAAGCTTTCTTT. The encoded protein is CASSWVGTEAFF.

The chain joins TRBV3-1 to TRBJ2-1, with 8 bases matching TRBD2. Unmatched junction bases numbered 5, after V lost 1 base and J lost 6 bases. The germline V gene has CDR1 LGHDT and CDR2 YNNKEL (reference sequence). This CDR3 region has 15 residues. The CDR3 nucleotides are TGTGCCAGCAGCCAAGCTCCGCTAGCGGGCAATGAGCAGTTCTTC. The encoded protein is CASSQAPLAGNEQFF.

The DNA for the CDR3 is TGTGCCAGCTCACCTTCTTGGCAGAACACTGAAGCTTTCTTT. Residues: CASSPSWQNTEAFF. The rearrangement joins TRBV18 to TRBJ1-1; no clear D gene. This CDR3 has 14 amino acids. With 3 bases removed from V and 1 base from J, the gap between germline ends came to 9 bases. The germline V gene encodes CDR1 KGHSH and CDR2 LQKENI.

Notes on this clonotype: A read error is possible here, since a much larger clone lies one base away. CDR3 sequence: CASSSPYEQYF. In nucleotides, the CDR3 is TGCGCCAGCAGCTCCCCCTACGAGCAGTACTTC. This chain links TRBV5-1 with TRBJ2-7; D is ambiguous. In germline, CDR1 is SGHRS, CDR2 YFSETQ. This CDR3 is 11 amino acids long. V shed 3 bases and J shed 2 bases, with 3 bases lying between them.

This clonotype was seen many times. CDR3 sequence: CASSISGGGDTEAFF. The CDR3 DNA reads TGTGCCAGCAGCATTAGTGGGGGAGGGGACACTGAAGCTTTCTTT. This chain connects TRBV6-5 to TRBJ1-1, with TRBD1 as a possible D gene (5 bases). Per germline, CDR1 MNHEY and CDR2 SVGAGI. Between the trimmed V and J ends, which lost 6 bases and 3 bases, there was a span of 17 bases. This CDR3 is 15 amino acids long.

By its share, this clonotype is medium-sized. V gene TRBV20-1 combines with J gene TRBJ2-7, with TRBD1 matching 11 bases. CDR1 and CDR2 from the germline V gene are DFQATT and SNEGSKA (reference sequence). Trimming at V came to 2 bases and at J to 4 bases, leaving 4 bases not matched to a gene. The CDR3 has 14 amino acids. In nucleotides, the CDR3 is TGCAGTGCTAGACACGGACAGGGGGCTTACGAGCAGTACTTC. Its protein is CSARHGQGAYEQYF.

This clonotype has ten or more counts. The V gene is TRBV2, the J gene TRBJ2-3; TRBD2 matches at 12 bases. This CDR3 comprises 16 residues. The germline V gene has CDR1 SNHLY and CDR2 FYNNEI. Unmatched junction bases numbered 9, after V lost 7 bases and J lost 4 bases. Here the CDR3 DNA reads TGTGCCAGCAACCTAGCGGGAGGGCCTTCGGCAGATACGCAGTATTTT. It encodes CASNLAGGPSADTQYF. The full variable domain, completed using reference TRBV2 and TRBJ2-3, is EPEVTQTPSHQVTQMGQEVILRCVPISNHLYFYWYRQILGQKVEFLVSFYNNEISEKSEIFDDQFSVERPDGSNFTLKIRSTKLEDSAMYFCASNLAGGPSADTQYFGPGTRLTVL.

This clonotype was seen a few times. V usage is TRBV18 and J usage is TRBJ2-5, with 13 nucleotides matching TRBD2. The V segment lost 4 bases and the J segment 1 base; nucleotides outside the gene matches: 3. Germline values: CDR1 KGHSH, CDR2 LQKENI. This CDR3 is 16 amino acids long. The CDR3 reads CASSRGTSGTQETQYF. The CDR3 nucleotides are TGTGCCAGCTCACGGGGGACTAGCGGGACCCAAGAGACCCAGTACTTC.

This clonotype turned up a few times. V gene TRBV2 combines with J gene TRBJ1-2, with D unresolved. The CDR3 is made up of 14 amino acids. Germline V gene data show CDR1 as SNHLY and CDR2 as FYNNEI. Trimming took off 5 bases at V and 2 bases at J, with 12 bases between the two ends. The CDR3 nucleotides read TGTGCCAGCAGTTACAGAACCTCCAACTATGGCTACACCTTC. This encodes CASSYRTSNYGYTF. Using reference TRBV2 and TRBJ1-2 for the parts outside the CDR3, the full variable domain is EPEVTQTPSHQVTQMGQEVILRCVPISNHLYFYWYRQILGQKVEFLVSFYNNEISEKSEIFDDQFSVERPDGSNFTLKIRSTKLEDSAMYFCASSYRTSNYGYTFGSGTRLTVV.

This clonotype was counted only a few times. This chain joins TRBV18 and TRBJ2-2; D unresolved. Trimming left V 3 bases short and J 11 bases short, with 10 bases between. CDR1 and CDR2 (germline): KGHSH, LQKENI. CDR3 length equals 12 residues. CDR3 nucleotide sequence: TGTGCCAGCTCACCTCAGGAATCAGAGCTGTTTTTT. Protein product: CASSPQESELFF. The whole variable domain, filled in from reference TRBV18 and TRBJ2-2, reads NAGVMQNPRHLVRRRGQEARLRCSPMKGHSHVYWYRQLPEEGLKFMVYLQKENIIDESGMPKERFSAEFPKEGPSILRIQQVVRGDSAAYFCASSPQESELFFGEGSRLTVL.

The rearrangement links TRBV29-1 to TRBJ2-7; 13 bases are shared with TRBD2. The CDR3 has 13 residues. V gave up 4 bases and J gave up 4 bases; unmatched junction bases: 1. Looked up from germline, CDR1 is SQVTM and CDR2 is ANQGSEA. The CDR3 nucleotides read TGCAGCGTTGGGACTAGCGGGGGATACGAGCAGTACTTC. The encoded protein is CSVGTSGGYEQYF.

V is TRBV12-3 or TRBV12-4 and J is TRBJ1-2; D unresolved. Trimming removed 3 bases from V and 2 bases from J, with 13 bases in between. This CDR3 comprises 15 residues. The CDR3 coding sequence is TGTGCCAGCAGTTTCGGCATGGTCCCCAACTATGGCTACACCTTC. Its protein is CASSFGMVPNYGYTF.

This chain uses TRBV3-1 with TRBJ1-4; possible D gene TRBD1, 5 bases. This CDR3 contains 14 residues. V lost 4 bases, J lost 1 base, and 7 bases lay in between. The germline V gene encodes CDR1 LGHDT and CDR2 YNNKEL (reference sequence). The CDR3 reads CASSRGGTNEKLFF. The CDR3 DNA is TGTGCCAGCAGCCGGGGGGGAACTAATGAAAAACTGTTTTTT.

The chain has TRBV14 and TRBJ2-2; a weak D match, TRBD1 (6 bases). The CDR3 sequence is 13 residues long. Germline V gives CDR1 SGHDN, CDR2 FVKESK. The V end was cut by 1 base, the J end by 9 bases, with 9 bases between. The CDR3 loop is CASSQGQVWELFF. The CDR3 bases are TGTGCCAGCAGCCAAGGACAGGTCTGGGAGCTGTTTTTT.

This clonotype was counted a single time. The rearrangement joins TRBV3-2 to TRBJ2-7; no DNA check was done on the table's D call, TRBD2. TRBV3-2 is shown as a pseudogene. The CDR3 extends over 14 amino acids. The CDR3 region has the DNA TGTGCCAGCAGCCAAAGTCCAGCCTCAAGGGAGCAGCACTTC. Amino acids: CASSQSPASREQHF.